Sequencing of this T cell receptor beta chain was carried out in a study of OX40 agonist ivuxolimab in advanced cancers. Overall study: Dose-escalation cases comprised hepatocellular carcinoma, melanoma, renal cell or head and neck cancer. Study outcomes and limitations: At 0.1 to 3.0 mg/kg and by week 6, CD4+ and CD8+ T cells in the blood had expanded clonally.

The investigators sampled blood at baseline, at cycle 4 day 1, and at cycle 7 day 1. Only in-frame clones appear in the TCRdb table, and some are missing; sequencing was by immunoSEQ multiplex PCR. The data show approximately 51,000 clones, with 70% to 80% seen just once and roughly 2% held by the top ten. As to this clone: Its antigen is unidentified.

The ends lost 9 bases at V and 4 bases at J; junction bases unmatched: 5. The CDR3 runs to 14 residues. Germline V CDR1 and CDR2: MNHEY, SVGAGI. This specimen was CD4+ or CD8+ T cells sorted from blood, taken in a trial of the OX40 agonist ivuxolimab. The chain combines TRBV6-5 with TRBJ2-7, with 14 bases lining up with TRBD2. The receptor comes from an adult with an advanced solid tumor such as melanoma, head and neck, liver or kidney cancer. The CDR3 bases are TGTGCCAGTGGGACTAGCGGGAGCAGGTACGAGCAGTACTTC. This gives the protein CASGTSGSRYEQYF.